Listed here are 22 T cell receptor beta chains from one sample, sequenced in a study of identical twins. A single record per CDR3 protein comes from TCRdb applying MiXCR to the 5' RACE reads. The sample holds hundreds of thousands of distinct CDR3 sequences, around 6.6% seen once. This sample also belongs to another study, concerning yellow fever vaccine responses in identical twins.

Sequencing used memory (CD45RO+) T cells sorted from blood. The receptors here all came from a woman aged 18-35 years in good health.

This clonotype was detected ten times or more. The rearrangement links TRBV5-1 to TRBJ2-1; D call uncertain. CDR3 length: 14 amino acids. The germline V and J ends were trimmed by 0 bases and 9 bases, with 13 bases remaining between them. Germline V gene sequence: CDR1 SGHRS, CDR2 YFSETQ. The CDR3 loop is CASSLGGRVSEQFF. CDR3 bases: TGCGCCAGCAGCTTGGGCGGTCGAGTGAGTGAGCAGTTCTTC.

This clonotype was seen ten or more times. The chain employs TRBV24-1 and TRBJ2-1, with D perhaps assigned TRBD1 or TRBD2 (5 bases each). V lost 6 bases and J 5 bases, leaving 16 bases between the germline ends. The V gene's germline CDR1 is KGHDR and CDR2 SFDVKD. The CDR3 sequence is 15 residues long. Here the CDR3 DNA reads TGTGCCACCAGTCCCCTGGGGGACCGAAACAATGAGCAGTTCTTC. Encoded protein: CATSPLGDRNNEQFF.

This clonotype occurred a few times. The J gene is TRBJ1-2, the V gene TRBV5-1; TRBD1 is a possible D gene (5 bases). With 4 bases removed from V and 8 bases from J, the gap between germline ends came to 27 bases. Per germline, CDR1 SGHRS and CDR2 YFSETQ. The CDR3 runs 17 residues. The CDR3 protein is CASSRGAQETGSRGYTF. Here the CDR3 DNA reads TGCGCCAGCAGCCGAGGGGCACAAGAAACGGGCTCGAGGGGCTACACCTTC.

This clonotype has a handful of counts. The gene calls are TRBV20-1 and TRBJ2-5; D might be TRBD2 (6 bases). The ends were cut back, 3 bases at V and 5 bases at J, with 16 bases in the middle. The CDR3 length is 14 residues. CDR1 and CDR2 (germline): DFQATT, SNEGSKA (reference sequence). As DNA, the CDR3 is TGCAGTGCTAGGTGGGCGGGGACCGAGGAGACCCAGTACTTC. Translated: CSARWAGTEETQYF.

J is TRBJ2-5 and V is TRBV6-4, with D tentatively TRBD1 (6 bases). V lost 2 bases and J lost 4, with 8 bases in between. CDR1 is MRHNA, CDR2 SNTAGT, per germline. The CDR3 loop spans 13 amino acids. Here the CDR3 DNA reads TGTGCCAGCAGTGACGAGGACAGAGAGACCCAGTACTTC. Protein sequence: CASSDEDRETQYF.

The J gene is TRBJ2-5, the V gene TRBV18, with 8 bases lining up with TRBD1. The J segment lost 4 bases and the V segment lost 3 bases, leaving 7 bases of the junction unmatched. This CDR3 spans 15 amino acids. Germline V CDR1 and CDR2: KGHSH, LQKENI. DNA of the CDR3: TGTGCCAGCTCACCCAGGGGGCGGATTGGAGAGACCCAGTACTTC. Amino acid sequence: CASSPRGRIGETQYF.

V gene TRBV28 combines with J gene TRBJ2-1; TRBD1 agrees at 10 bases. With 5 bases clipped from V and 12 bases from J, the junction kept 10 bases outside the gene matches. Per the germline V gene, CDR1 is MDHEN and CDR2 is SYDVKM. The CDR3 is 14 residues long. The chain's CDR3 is CASSKPTGGEVQFF. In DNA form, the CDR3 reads TGTGCCAGCAGTAAACCGACAGGGGGCGAGGTGCAGTTCTTC.

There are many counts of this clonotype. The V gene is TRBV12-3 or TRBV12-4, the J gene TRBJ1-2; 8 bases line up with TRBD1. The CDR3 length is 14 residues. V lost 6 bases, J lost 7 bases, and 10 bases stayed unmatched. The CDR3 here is CASRNFRGRFGYTF. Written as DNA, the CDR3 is TGTGCCAGCAGGAATTTCAGGGGGCGCTTTGGCTACACCTTC.

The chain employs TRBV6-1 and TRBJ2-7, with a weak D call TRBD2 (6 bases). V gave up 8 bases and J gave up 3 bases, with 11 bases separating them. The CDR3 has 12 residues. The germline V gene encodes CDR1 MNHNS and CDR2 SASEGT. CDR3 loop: CASYGTFYEQYF. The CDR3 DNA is TGTGCCAGCTATGGGACTTTCTACGAGCAGTACTTC.

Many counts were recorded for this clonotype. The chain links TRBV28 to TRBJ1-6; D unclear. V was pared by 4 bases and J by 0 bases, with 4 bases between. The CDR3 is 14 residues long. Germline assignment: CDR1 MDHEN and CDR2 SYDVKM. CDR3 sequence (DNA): TGTGCCAGCAGTTCGAGCTCCTATAATTCACCCCTCCACTTT. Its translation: CASSSSSYNSPLHF.

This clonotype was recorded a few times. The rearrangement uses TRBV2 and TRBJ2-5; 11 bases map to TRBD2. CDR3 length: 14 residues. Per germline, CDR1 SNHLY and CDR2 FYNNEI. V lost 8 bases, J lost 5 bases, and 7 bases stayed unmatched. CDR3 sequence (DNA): TGTGCCAGCCGCACTAGCGGGAGATTTGAGACCCAGTACTTC. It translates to CASRTSGRFETQYF.

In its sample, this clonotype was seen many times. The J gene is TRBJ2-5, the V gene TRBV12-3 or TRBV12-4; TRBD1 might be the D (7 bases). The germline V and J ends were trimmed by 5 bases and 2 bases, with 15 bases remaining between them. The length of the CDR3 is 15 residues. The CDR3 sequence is CASSIGAGQQETQYF. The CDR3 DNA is TGTGCCAGCAGTATTGGGGCGGGACAGCAAGAGACCCAGTACTTC.

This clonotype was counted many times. The CDR3 reads CASSLGSGVSVEQFF. Written as DNA, the CDR3 is TGCGCCAGCAGCTTGGGGTCGGGAGTCTCTGTTGAGCAGTTCTTC. The rearrangement joins TRBV5-1 to TRBJ2-1; D possibly corresponds to TRBD2 (6 bases). The CDR3 loop spans 15 amino acids. Germline V lookup: CDR1 SGHRS, CDR2 YFSETQ. Trimming cost V 0 bases and J 9 bases, with 16 bases left between them.

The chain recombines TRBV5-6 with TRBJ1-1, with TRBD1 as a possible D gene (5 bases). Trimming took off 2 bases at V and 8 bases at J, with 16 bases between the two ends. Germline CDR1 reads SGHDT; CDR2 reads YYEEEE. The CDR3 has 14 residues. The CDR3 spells CASSFFSQGGEAFF. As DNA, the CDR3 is TGTGCCAGCAGCTTTTTCAGTCAGGGTGGGGAAGCTTTCTTT.

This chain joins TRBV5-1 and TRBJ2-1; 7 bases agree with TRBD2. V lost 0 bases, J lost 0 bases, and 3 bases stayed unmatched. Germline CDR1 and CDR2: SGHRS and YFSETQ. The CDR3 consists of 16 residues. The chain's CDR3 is CASSLEAGISYNEQFF. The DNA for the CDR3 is TGCGCCAGCAGCTTGGAAGCGGGGATCTCCTACAATGAGCAGTTCTTC.

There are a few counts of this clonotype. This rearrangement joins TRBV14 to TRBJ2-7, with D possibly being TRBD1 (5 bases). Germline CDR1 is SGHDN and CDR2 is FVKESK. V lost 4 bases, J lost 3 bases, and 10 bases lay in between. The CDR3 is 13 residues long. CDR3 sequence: CASSPRQNYEQYF. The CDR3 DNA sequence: TGTGCCAGCAGCCCCCGACAGAACTACGAGCAGTACTTC.

CDR3 residues: CATSSQPGPTEKLFF. The CDR3 DNA is TGTGCCACCAGCAGCCAACCGGGACCTACGGAAAAACTGTTTTTT. The gene calls are TRBV15 and TRBJ1-4, with a weak D call TRBD1 (5 bases). This CDR3 has 15 amino acids. V was clipped by 3 bases and J by 8 bases, with 16 bases between them. Germline assignment: CDR1 LNHNV and CDR2 YYDKDF (reference sequence).

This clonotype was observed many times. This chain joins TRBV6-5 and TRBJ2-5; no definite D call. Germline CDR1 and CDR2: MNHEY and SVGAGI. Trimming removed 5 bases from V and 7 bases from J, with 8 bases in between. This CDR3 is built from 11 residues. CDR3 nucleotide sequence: TGTGCCAGCAGTCCCCTCGGGACCCAGTACTTC. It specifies CASSPLGTQYF.

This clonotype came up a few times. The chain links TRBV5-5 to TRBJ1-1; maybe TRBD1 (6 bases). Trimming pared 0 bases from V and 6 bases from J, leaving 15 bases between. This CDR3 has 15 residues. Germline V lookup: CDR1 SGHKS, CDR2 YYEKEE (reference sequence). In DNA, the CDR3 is TGTGCCAGCAGCTTGGCGGGGACAACGAGGCCTGAAGCTTTCTTT. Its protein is CASSLAGTTRPEAFF.

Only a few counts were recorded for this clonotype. CDR3 bases: TGCAGTGCTACCGACGGAGGGAATGGCTACACCTTC. Translated: CSATDGGNGYTF. The rearrangement joins TRBV20-1 to TRBJ1-2; D is unclear. Germline CDR1 DFQATT, CDR2 SNEGSKA (reference sequence). The CDR3 sequence is 12 residues long. Trimming removed 4 bases from V and 6 bases from J, with 12 bases in between.

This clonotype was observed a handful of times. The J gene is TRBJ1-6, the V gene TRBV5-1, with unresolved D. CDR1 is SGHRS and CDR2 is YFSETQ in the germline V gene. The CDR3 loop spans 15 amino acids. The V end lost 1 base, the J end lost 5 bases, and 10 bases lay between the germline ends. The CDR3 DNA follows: TGCGCCAGCAGCTTGTCGGCCCAGGATAATTCACCCCTCCACTTT. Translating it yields CASSLSAQDNSPLHF.

CDR3 bases: TGCAGTGCTAGAGTGGCCGGACAGGGGGATGAAAAACTGTTTTTT. Its protein is CSARVAGQGDEKLFF. The chain has TRBV20-1 and TRBJ1-4; 10 bases match TRBD1. This CDR3 has 15 amino acids. Germline values: CDR1 DFQATT, CDR2 SNEGSKA (reference sequence). The V and J ends lost 1 base and 6 bases, in that order; junction bases with no gene match: 5.